This T cell receptor beta chain was found in a study of blood T cell repertoires in COVID-19. Study details: Acute and convalescent COVID-19 specimens originated in the United States, Italy and Spain. Sample material is recorded as cDNA or gDNA derived from T cells, B-cell-depleted T cells, or PBMCs.

In the authors' methods: Quantification of nucleated cells was approximated via reference gene primer amplification. This table comes from immunoSEQ multiplex PCR, and its TCRdb copy is limited to in-frame clones, with some not included. That table supplies the V and J calls and clone size; D and trimming were determined from the DNA. The data show about 280,000 clones, roughly 86% seen once. The length of the CDR3 is 15 residues. Germline lookup yields CDR1 DFQATT and CDR2 SNEGSKA (reference sequence). Trimming took 3 bases from V and 5 from J, leaving 16 bases between them. The chain employs TRBV20-1 and TRBJ2-2; a weak D match, TRBD1 (5 bases). The specimen was peripheral blood. This TCR was recovered from a woman aged 30 to 39 who had recovered from COVID-19. The chain's CDR3 is CSASRTTDSTGELFF. The CDR3 coding sequence is TGCAGTGCTAGTCGAACTACTGACAGTACCGGGGAGCTGTTTTTT.